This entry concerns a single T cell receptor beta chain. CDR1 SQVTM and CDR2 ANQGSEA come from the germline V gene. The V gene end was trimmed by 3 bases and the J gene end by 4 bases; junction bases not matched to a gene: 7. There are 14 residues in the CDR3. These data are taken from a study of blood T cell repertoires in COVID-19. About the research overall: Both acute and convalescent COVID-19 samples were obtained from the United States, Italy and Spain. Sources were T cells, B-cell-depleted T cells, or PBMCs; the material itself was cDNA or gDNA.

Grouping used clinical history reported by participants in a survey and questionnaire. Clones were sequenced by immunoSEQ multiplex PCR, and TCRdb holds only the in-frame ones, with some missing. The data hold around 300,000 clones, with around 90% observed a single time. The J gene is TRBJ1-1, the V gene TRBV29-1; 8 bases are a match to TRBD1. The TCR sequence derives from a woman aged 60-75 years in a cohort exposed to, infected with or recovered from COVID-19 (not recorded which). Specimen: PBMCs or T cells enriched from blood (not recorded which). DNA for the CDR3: TGCAGCGTTGATGGCGCTACAGGGGGCACTGAAGCTTTCTTT. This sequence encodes CSVDGATGGTEAFF.